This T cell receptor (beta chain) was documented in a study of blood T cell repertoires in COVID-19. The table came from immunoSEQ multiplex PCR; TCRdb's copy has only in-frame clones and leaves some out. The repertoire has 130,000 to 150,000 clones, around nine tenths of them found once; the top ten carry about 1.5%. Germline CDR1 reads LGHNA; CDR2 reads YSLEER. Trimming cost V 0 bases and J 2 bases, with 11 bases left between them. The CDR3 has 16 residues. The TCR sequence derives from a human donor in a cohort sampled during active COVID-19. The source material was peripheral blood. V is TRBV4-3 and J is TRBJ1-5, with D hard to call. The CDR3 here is CASSQDAGEGNQPQHF. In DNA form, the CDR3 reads TGCGCCAGCAGCCAAGACGCTGGGGAGGGCAATCAGCCCCAGCATTTT.